What follows describes a single TCR beta chain. Its target is unknown. The data stem from a study of T cells after yellow fever vaccination. Broader study findings: Repertoires sorted by FACS could include abundant clonotypes that are contaminants from the bulk population.

Trimming removed 3 bases from V and 4 bases from J; junction bases left unmatched: 4. This CDR3 is built from 14 residues. Germline assignment: CDR1 SGHNT and CDR2 YYREEE (reference sequence). The 5'RACE template-switching step produced TCR cDNA and added a universal primer site and UMIs. TCRdb used MiXCR to reprocess the 5' RACE reads, holding one entry per CDR3 protein. Altogether a few hundred thousand distinct CDR3 sequences are present, around a sixth being singletons, with the ten largest covering roughly 17%. The chain joins TRBV5-4 to TRBJ1-1; 9 bases are a match to TRBD1. Sequenced here: PBMCs, sampled 5 to 6 days after the first yellow fever vaccination. The sequence derives from a man in his late teens or twenties who received the YFV17D yellow fever vaccine. Here the CDR3 DNA reads TGTGCCAGCAGCTCACAGGGGGCCGCCACTGAAGCTTTCTTT. Translating it yields CASSSQGAATEAFF.